This T cell receptor (beta chain) was recovered during a study of control samples from healthy donors and cancer patients. Libraries were prepared by immunoSEQ multiplex PCR; TCRdb keeps only in-frame clonotypes and omits some of them. The sample has around 86,000 clones; around nine tenths are singletons. CDR3 size: 13 residues. The junction had 6 bases not matched to a gene; V was cut back by 3 bases and J by 8 bases. Germline CDR1 SGHKS, CDR2 YYEKEE (reference sequence). Sequencing input: PBMCs. This clonotype was sampled from a woman aged 60 to 75 with head and neck cancer. The genes are TRBV5-5 and TRBJ2-7, with 9 bases that match TRBD1. The CDR3 reads CASSWTGAGKQYF. CDR3 DNA: TGTGCCAGCAGCTGGACAGGGGCCGGGAAGCAGTACTTC.